This T cell receptor (beta chain) was captured by sequencing in a study of T cell repertoires in cytomegalovirus infection. Study overall: CMV infection together with matching HLA type was indicated by public TCR beta signatures.

There are a few counts of this clonotype. What it binds is unknown. CDR3 length equals 14 residues. Germline V gives CDR1 ENHRY, CDR2 SYGVKD. The germline V and J ends were trimmed by 2 bases and 2 bases, with 10 bases remaining between them. TCRdb reprocessed the reads with MiXCR, giving one entry per CDR3 protein. The sample lists 640,000 or so distinct CDR3 sequences, roughly 36% occurring once. This TCR was recovered from a human donor in good health (CMV status not recorded). Some clones in this sample may be carry-over from other donors' samples. The source was cultured PBMCs, collected from culture after CMV antigen stimulation. The V and J genes are TRBV10-3 and TRBJ2-7; tentatively, D is TRBD1 (6 bases). The DNA of the CDR3 is TGTGCCATCAGTGAGATAGGGACAACCTACGAGCAGTACTTC. Translation gives CAISEIGTTYEQYF.